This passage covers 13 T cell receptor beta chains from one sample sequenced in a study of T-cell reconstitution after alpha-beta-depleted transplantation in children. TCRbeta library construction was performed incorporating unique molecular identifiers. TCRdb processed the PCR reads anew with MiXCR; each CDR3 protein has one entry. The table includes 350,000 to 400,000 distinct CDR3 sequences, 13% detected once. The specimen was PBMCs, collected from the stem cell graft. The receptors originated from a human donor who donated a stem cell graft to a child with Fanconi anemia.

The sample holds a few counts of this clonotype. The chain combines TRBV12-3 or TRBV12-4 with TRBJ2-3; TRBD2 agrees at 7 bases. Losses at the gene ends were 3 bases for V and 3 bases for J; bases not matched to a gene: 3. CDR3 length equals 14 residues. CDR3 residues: CASSFGGETDTQYF. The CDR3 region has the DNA TGTGCCAGCAGTTTTGGGGGGGAGACAGATACGCAGTATTTT.

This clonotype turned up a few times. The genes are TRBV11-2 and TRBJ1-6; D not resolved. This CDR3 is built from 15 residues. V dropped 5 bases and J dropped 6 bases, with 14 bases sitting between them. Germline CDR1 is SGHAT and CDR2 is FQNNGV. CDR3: CASSSRPASNSPLHF. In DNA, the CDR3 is TGTGCCAGCAGCAGCCGGCCTGCTTCTAATTCACCCCTCCACTTT.

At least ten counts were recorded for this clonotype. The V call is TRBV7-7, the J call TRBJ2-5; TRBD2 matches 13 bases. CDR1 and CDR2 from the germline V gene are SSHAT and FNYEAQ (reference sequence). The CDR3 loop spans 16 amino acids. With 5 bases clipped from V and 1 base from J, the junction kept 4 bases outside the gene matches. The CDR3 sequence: CASSPRLAGGQETQYF. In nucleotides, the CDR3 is TGTGCCAGCAGCCCGAGACTAGCGGGGGGCCAAGAGACCCAGTACTTC. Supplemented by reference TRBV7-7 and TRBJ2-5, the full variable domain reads GAGVSQSPRYKVTKRGQDVTLRCDPISSHATLYWYQQALGQGPEFLTYFNYEAQPDKSGLPSDRFSAERPEGSISTLTIQRTEQRDSAMYRCASSPRLAGGQETQYFGPGTRLLVL.

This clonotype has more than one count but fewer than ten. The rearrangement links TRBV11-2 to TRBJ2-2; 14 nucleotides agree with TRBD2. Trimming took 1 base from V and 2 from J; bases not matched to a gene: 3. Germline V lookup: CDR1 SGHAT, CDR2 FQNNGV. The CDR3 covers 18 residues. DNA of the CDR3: TGTGCCAGCAGCTTAGGGACTAGCGGGGGGTTAAACACCGGGGAGCTGTTTTTT. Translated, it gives CASSLGTSGGLNTGELFF.

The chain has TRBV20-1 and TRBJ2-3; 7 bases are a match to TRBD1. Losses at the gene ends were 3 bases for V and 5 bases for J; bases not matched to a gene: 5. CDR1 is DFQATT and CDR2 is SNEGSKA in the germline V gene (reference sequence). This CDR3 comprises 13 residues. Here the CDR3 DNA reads TGCAGTGCTAGCGACAGGGTAATAGATACGCAGTATTTT. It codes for CSASDRVIDTQYF.

CDR3 region: CASNDYLGAEAFF. The DNA of the CDR3 is TGTGCCAGCAATGACTACCTGGGGGCTGAAGCTTTCTTT. The chain employs TRBV6-2 or TRBV6-3 and TRBJ1-1, with a weak D call TRBD1 (5 bases). CDR3 length: 13 amino acids. The V and J ends lost 7 bases and 6 bases respectively, with 15 bases between them. From germline, CDR1 is MNHEY and CDR2 SVGEGT.

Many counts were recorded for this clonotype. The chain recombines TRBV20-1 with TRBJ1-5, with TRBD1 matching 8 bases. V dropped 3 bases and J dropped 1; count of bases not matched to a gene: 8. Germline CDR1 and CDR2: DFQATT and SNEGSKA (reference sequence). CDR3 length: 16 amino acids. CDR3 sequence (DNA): TGCAGTGCTAGTGCAGGGGGCGCGGGAAGCAATCAGCCCCAGCATTTT. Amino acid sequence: CSASAGGAGSNQPQHF.

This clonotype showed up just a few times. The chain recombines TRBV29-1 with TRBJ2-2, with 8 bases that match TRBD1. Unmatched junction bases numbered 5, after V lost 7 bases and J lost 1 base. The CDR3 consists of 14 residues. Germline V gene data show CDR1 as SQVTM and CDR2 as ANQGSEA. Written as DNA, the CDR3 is TGCAGCGCCCCGGGACAGGAGAACACCGGGGAGCTGTTTTTT. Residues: CSAPGQENTGELFF.

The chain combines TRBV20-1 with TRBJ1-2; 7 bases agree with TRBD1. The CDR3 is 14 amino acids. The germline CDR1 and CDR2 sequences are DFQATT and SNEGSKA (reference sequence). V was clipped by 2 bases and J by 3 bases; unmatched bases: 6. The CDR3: CSARNRQGDYGYTF. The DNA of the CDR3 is TGCAGTGCTAGAAACCGACAGGGCGACTATGGCTACACCTTC.

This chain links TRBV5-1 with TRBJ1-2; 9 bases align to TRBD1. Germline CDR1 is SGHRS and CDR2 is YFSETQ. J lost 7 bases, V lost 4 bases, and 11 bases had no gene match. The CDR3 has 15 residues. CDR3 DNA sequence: TGCGCCAGCAGCACCCGGACAGGGGATATCGGTGGCTACACCTTC. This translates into CASSTRTGDIGGYTF. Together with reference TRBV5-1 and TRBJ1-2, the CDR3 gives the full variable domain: KAGVTQTPRYLIKTRGQQVTLSCSPISGHRSVSWYQQTPGQGLQFLFEYFSETQRNKGNFPGRFSGRQFSNSRSEMNVSTLELGDSALYLCASSTRTGDIGGYTFGSGTRLTVV.

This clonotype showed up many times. CDR3 protein: CASSSLGGGSYNEQFF. Here the CDR3 DNA reads TGTGCCAGCAGTTCCTTAGGGGGCGGATCCTACAATGAGCAGTTCTTC. V usage is TRBV6-2 or TRBV6-3 and J usage is TRBJ2-1, with TRBD1 identical over 7 bases. Unmatched junction bases numbered 7, after V lost 4 bases and J lost 1 base. The CDR3 spans 16 residues. Per germline, CDR1 MNHEY and CDR2 SVGEGT.

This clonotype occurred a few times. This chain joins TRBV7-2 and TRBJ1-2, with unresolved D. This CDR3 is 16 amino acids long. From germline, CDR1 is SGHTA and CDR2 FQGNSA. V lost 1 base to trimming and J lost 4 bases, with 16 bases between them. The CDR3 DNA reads TGTGCCAGCAGCTTAGTCCCCTCAGATAAGCGCTATGGCTACACCTTC. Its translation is CASSLVPSDKRYGYTF.

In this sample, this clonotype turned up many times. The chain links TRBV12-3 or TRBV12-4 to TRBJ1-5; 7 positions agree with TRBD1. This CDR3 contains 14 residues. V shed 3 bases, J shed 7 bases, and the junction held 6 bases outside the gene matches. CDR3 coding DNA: TGTGCCAGCAGTTTGTTTCCCAGGGGGCAGCCCCAGCATTTT. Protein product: CASSLFPRGQPQHF.